The present T cell receptor (beta chain) was sequenced within a study of shared clonotypes between healthy human individuals. As for the study in general: The study used three CD4 naive, three CD4 memory, two CD8 naive and one CD8 memory plate per donor.

Trimming removed 0 bases from V and 9 bases from J; junction bases left unmatched: 1. CDR3 size: 15 residues. Germline V gives CDR1 SEHNR, CDR2 FQNEAQ (reference sequence). For every subset, genomic DNA was evenly distributed across several immunoSEQ plates. This table comes from immunoSEQ multiplex PCR, and its TCRdb copy is limited to in-frame clones, with some not included. The sample consists of some 2,100,000 clones, under 95% of them appearing once. Study-wide points: Tissue TCR repertoires likely differ from these blood-only repertoires.

As to this clone: What it recognizes is unknown.

Positively selected for CCR7, the CD45RO-negative cells used as naive CD8 cells excluded terminally differentiated effector memory CD45RA+ cells. HIV-negative, healthy adults without recent acute infections or vaccinations were the donors. This chain joins TRBV7-9 and TRBJ2-1; 14 bases agree with TRBD2. Sequenced material: naive CD8+ T cells from PBMCs. This sequence originates from a man aged 18 to 30 in good health. Some clones in this sample may be carry-over from other donors' samples. CDR3 coding DNA: TGTGCCAGCAGCTTAGCAGGACTAGCGGGAGGTGAGCAGTTCTTC. Its protein is CASSLAGLAGGEQFF.